The 15 T cell receptor beta chains listed next were all sequenced from one sample in a study of shared clonotypes between healthy human individuals. Measured with immunoSEQ multiplex PCR; TCRdb has only the in-frame clones, and not every one. This table holds roughly 300,000 clones, around 87% found once. Material for sequencing was memory CD8+ T cells sorted from blood. Specified subset: CD45RO+ cells pooled with CCR7-negative TemRA cells. The receptors shown here come from a man between 18 and 29 years old in good health.

The rearrangement links TRBV10-3 to TRBJ2-3; D possibly uses TRBD1 or TRBD2 (5 bases each). Trimming pared 6 bases from V and 0 bases from J, leaving 19 bases between. Germline CDR1 and CDR2: ENHRY and SYGVKD. The CDR3 spans 17 residues. The CDR3 is CAIRGVGRHSSTDTQYF. The DNA for the CDR3 is TGTGCCATCAGGGGGGTAGGACGGCATTCTAGCACAGATACGCAGTATTTT.

This chain links TRBV2 with TRBJ2-7; D may be TRBD2 (7 bases). The germline V gene has CDR1 SNHLY and CDR2 FYNNEI. The CDR3 runs to 14 residues. V was trimmed by 2 bases and J by 6 bases, leaving 14 bases between them. Written as DNA, the CDR3 is TGTGCCAGCAGTGAATACCGGGGGGCGGGCGAGCAGTACTTC. Translated, it gives CASSEYRGAGEQYF. Full variable domain (rest looked up from reference TRBV2 and TRBJ2-7): EPEVTQTPSHQVTQMGQEVILRCVPISNHLYFYWYRQILGQKVEFLVSFYNNEISEKSEIFDDQFSVERPDGSNFTLKIRSTKLEDSAMYFCASSEYRGAGEQYFGPGTRLTVT.

This clone was counted a single time. V usage is TRBV21-1 and J usage is TRBJ1-6; the table gives TRBD1 as D, unverified against the DNA. TRBV21-1 is classified as a pseudogene. The CDR3 consists of 18 residues. The CDR3 sequence is CASSKLWGPAPYNSPLHF. The CDR3 DNA follows: TGTGCCAGCAGCAAATTGTGGGGCCCCGCACCCTATAATTCACCCCTCCACTTT.

This chain connects TRBV4-1 to TRBJ2-3, with unresolved D. Germline V gene sequence: CDR1 MGHRA, CDR2 YSYEKL. With 3 bases removed from V and 6 bases from J, the gap between germline ends came to 10 bases. This CDR3 region has 13 residues. The CDR3 region is CASSHAPVDTQYF. In nucleotides, the CDR3 is TGCGCCAGCAGCCATGCGCCTGTTGATACGCAGTATTTT.

This chain connects TRBV7-8 to TRBJ2-3; 14 bases align to TRBD2. CDR3 size: 17 residues. The V segment lost 5 bases and the J segment 2 bases; nucleotides outside the gene matches: 6. From germline, CDR1 is SGHVS and CDR2 FQNEAQ. The CDR3 DNA reads TGTGCCAGCAGCCAGGGACTAGCGGGAGAGACCACAGATACGCAGTATTTT. It specifies CASSQGLAGETTDTQYF.

This chain uses TRBV2 with TRBJ2-3; 7 positions match TRBD1. The germline gives CDR1 SNHLY, CDR2 FYNNEI. With V trimmed by 2 bases and J by 2 bases, 13 bases remained unmatched. This CDR3 contains 18 residues. CDR3 nucleotide sequence: TGTGCCAGCAGTGAATTAAGCACAGGGGTTGAGGACACAGATACGCAGTATTTT. Its translation is CASSELSTGVEDTDTQYF.

The CDR3 sequence is CASSVQGDEQYF. The CDR3 DNA reads TGTGCCAGCAGTGTACAGGGGGACGAGCAGTACTTC. This chain uses TRBV27 with TRBJ2-7, with 8 bases matching TRBD1. CDR3 length equals 12 residues. Germline V gene data show CDR1 as MNHEY and CDR2 as SMNVEV (reference sequence). Trimming at V came to 5 bases and at J to 5 bases, leaving 2 bases not matched to a gene.

This chain connects TRBV4-3 to TRBJ2-5, with 10 nucleotides matching TRBD2. This CDR3 has 15 amino acids. V shed 2 bases, J shed 2 bases, and the junction held 2 bases outside the gene matches. Germline V gene lookup returns CDR1 LGHNA and CDR2 YSLEER. This chain's CDR3 is CASSQLLAGQETQYF. The CDR3 nucleotides are TGCGCCAGCAGCCAACTACTAGCGGGGCAAGAGACCCAGTACTTC.

This chain links TRBV2 with TRBJ1-1, with TRBD1 matching 8 bases. In germline, CDR1 is SNHLY, CDR2 FYNNEI. There are 14 residues in the CDR3. The junction had 12 bases not matched to a gene; V was cut back by 11 bases and J by 4 bases. CDR3 nucleotide sequence: TGTGCCGGACTCAGGGGGCCTCGAGGCACTGAAGCTTTCTTT. Its protein is CAGLRGPRGTEAFF.

This clone was observed a handful of times. The chain links TRBV28 to TRBJ1-5, with TRBD1 as a possible D gene (6 bases). This CDR3 has 13 amino acids. CDR1 MDHEN and CDR2 SYDVKM come from the germline V gene. The V end was cut by 3 bases, the J end by 7 bases, with 10 bases between. The CDR3 DNA follows: TGTGCCAGCAGTTTGGGGCAGGGGCAGCCCCAGCATTTT. As protein: CASSLGQGQPQHF.

This chain uses TRBV6-5 with TRBJ1-1; 10 nucleotides match TRBD1. Germline V CDR1 and CDR2: MNHEY, SVGAGI. The V segment lost 2 bases and the J segment 5 bases; nucleotides outside the gene matches: 5. This CDR3 is 15 amino acids long. Written as DNA, the CDR3 is TGTGCCAGCAGTTACACGGACAGGGGGAGGACTGAAGCTTTCTTT. This gives the protein CASSYTDRGRTEAFF.

This chain uses TRBV13 with TRBJ2-7; tentative D call: TRBD1 (6 bases). The CDR3 spans 15 residues. Germline V gene lookup returns CDR1 PRHDT and CDR2 FYEKMQ (reference sequence). V dropped 1 base and J dropped 4 bases, with 14 bases sitting between them. CDR3 DNA: TGTGCCAGCAGCTTAGAGGGGGAAGTTGGGTACGAGCAGTACTTC. Translated, it gives CASSLEGEVGYEQYF.

The rearrangement joins TRBV5-1 to TRBJ2-1; D remains unclear. Germline values: CDR1 SGHRS, CDR2 YFSETQ. The CDR3 is 15 amino acids. The ends were cut back, 4 bases at V and 4 bases at J, with 15 bases in the middle. This CDR3 reads CASSQAPGLYNEQFF. CDR3 nucleotide sequence: TGCGCCAGCAGCCAGGCCCCGGGCTTATACAATGAGCAGTTCTTC.

This chain links TRBV27 with TRBJ2-7; 8 bases fit TRBD2. J was trimmed by 2 bases and V by 0 bases; bases with no gene match: 0. In germline, CDR1 is MNHEY, CDR2 SMNVEV (reference sequence). The CDR3 length is 14 residues. The CDR3 DNA reads TGTGCCAGCAGTTTATCAGCGGGAGCCTACGAGCAGTACTTC. The encoded protein is CASSLSAGAYEQYF.

This clone was recorded only once. The chain employs TRBV27 and TRBJ1-6, with D unclear. CDR1 is MNHEY and CDR2 is SMNVEV in the germline V gene (reference sequence). CDR3 length: 14 residues. Between the trimmed V and J ends, which lost 7 bases and 9 bases, there was a span of 16 bases. This CDR3 is CASTLRFRSSPLHF. The CDR3 DNA reads as TGTGCCAGCACCCTCCGATTCCGGAGTTCACCCCTCCACTTT.